Below, 17 T cell receptor beta chains from the same sample are listed, as sequenced in a study of T cells after yellow fever vaccination. TCRdb ran MiXCR on the 5' RACE reads and lists one entry per CDR3 protein. This table holds around 340,000 distinct CDR3 sequences, 12% found once. This sample comprised CD4+ T cells sorted from PBMCs, obtained 15 days after the yellow fever booster vaccination. Receptors originate from a man younger than 35 who received the YFV17D yellow fever vaccine.

V gene TRBV6-2 or TRBV6-3 combines with J gene TRBJ1-5; the match to TRBD1 covers 7 bases. V dropped 5 bases and J dropped 5; count of bases not matched to a gene: 3. Germline V gives CDR1 MNHEY, CDR2 SVGEGT. This CDR3 contains 13 residues. CDR3 bases: TGTGCCAGCAGTCAGGGGGTCCATCAGCCCCAGCATTTT. This sequence encodes CASSQGVHQPQHF.

The chain joins TRBV5-6 to TRBJ2-3, with no clear D. CDR3 length: 12 amino acids. The germline gives CDR1 SGHDT, CDR2 YYEEEE. Trimming stripped 1 base from V and 4 bases from J, with 4 bases between. CDR3 DNA: TGTGCCAGCAGCTTGTGGGCAGATACGCAGTATTTT. It specifies CASSLWADTQYF.

This clonotype has only a few counts. This chain joins TRBV6-5 and TRBJ2-3, with 9 bases matching TRBD1. Trimming cost V 0 bases and J 4 bases; bases outside gene matches: 8. Germline V lookup: CDR1 MNHEY, CDR2 SVGAGI. The CDR3 sequence is 17 residues long. The CDR3 DNA reads as TGTGCCAGCAGTTACTCAAGGGAGGGGACAGGGTCAGATACGCAGTATTTT. This sequence encodes CASSYSREGTGSDTQYF.

V usage is TRBV5-1 and J usage is TRBJ1-4; 7 nucleotides agree with TRBD1. This CDR3 is 15 amino acids long. Per germline, CDR1 SGHRS and CDR2 YFSETQ. Trimming removed 4 bases from V and 6 bases from J; junction bases left unmatched: 9. The chain's CDR3 is CASSRGTAMDEKLFF. In DNA, the CDR3 is TGCGCCAGCAGCCGGGGGACAGCCATGGATGAAAAACTGTTTTTT. The whole variable domain, filled in from reference TRBV5-1 and TRBJ1-4, reads KAGVTQTPRYLIKTRGQQVTLSCSPISGHRSVSWYQQTPGQGLQFLFEYFSETQRNKGNFPGRFSGRQFSNSRSEMNVSTLELGDSALYLCASSRGTAMDEKLFFGSGTQLSVL.

The chain joins TRBV12-3 or TRBV12-4 to TRBJ1-5; D gene unclear. The CDR3 is made up of 12 amino acids. V lost 4 bases and J lost 5, with 6 bases in between. The CDR3 region has the DNA TGTGCCAGCAGTTCATCCCATCAGCCCCAGCATTTT. Its translation: CASSSSHQPQHF.

This clonotype was detected ten times or more. The chain recombines TRBV7-2 with TRBJ1-2; 7 positions agree with TRBD1. Germline V gene data show CDR1 as SGHTA and CDR2 as FQGNSA. V was pared by 5 bases and J by 4 bases, with 7 bases of the junction left unmatched. This CDR3 has 14 residues. Here the CDR3 reads CASSLTGTAYGYTF. CDR3 sequence (DNA): TGTGCCAGCAGCCTAACCGGGACAGCCTATGGCTACACCTTC. The full variable domain, with the rest looked up from reference TRBV7-2 and TRBJ1-2, is GAGVSQSPSNKVTEKGKDVELRCDPISGHTALYWYRQSLGQGLEFLIYFQGNSAPDKSGLPSDRFSAERTGGSVSTLTIQRTQQEDSAVYLCASSLTGTAYGYTFGSGTRLTVV.

This rearrangement joins TRBV12-3 or TRBV12-4 to TRBJ1-6; tentatively, D is TRBD1 (5 bases). The CDR3 is 14 residues long. The V and J ends lost 6 bases and 7 bases respectively, with 13 bases between them. The CDR3 bases are TGTGCCAGCAGCCAGGGTGTGGGGAATTCACCCCTCCACTTT. This codes for CASSQGVGNSPLHF.

The chain uses TRBV6-5 and TRBJ1-6; D not certain. Per germline, CDR1 MNHEY and CDR2 SVGAGI. This CDR3 is 15 amino acids long. Trimming stripped 6 bases from V and 3 bases from J, with 12 bases between. The CDR3 spells CASSPYLLYNSPLHF. For the CDR3, the DNA is TGTGCCAGCAGCCCCTACCTCCTCTATAATTCACCCCTCCACTTT.

The J gene is TRBJ2-7, the V gene TRBV7-9; TRBD1 is a possible D gene (5 bases). CDR1 and CDR2 from the germline V gene are SEHNR and FQNEAQ (reference sequence). CDR3 length equals 13 residues. Trimming left V 3 bases short and J 3 bases short, with 9 bases between. The CDR3 region has the DNA TGTGCCAGCAGCTTTTCCAGGGACTACGAGCAGTACTTC. This translates into CASSFSRDYEQYF.

The rearrangement joins TRBV7-9 to TRBJ2-3; no definite D call. V shed 6 bases and J shed 4 bases, with 8 bases lying between them. The CDR3 spans 12 residues. The germline V gene encodes CDR1 SEHNR and CDR2 FQNEAQ (reference sequence). The CDR3 reads CASSYLPDTQYF. The CDR3 DNA is TGTGCCAGCAGTTATCTCCCAGATACGCAGTATTTT.

The V call is TRBV5-1, the J call TRBJ2-1; 10 positions agree with TRBD2. V lost 4 bases and J lost 0; bases outside the gene matches: 10. CDR1 SGHRS and CDR2 YFSETQ come from the germline V gene. The CDR3 has 18 residues. As DNA, the CDR3 is TGCGCCAGCAGCCTCTGGTGGACTAGCGGAAGCTCCTACAATGAGCAGTTCTTC. As protein: CASSLWWTSGSSYNEQFF. Looking up the rest from reference TRBV5-1 and TRBJ2-1 gives the full variable domain: KAGVTQTPRYLIKTRGQQVTLSCSPISGHRSVSWYQQTPGQGLQFLFEYFSETQRNKGNFPGRFSGRQFSNSRSEMNVSTLELGDSALYLCASSLWWTSGSSYNEQFFGPGTRLTVL.

This clonotype was detected only a few times. The V and J genes are TRBV7-8 and TRBJ1-1; D unresolved. V was clipped by 5 bases and J by 2 bases, with 12 bases between them. Germline V CDR1 and CDR2: SGHVS, FQNEAQ. The CDR3 has 14 amino acids. CDR3 amino acids: CASSQPTDNTEAFF. For the CDR3, the DNA is TGTGCCAGCAGCCAACCGACGGATAACACTGAAGCTTTCTTT.

This sequence joins TRBV27 and TRBJ2-7; 8 bases line up with TRBD2. The trim removed 2 bases at V and 3 bases at J, leaving 3 bases unmatched. Germline V gene lookup returns CDR1 MNHEY and CDR2 SMNVEV (reference sequence). There are 14 residues in the CDR3. This CDR3 reads CASSLAGGLYEQYF. The CDR3, as DNA: TGTGCCAGCAGTTTAGCGGGGGGACTCTACGAGCAGTACTTC.

The rearrangement links TRBV12-3 or TRBV12-4 to TRBJ2-3; 9 bases align to TRBD2. The CDR3 runs to 17 residues. Trimming cost V 5 bases and J 0 bases; bases outside gene matches: 9. CDR3 in amino acids: CASSLLSGGDSTDTQYF. In nucleotides, the CDR3 is TGTGCCAGCAGTCTGCTTAGCGGGGGAGATAGCACAGATACGCAGTATTTT.

This chain connects TRBV6-2 or TRBV6-3 to TRBJ1-1; tentatively, D is TRBD1 (6 bases). CDR1 MNHEY and CDR2 SVGEGT come from the germline V gene. CDR3 length: 12 amino acids. Trimming removed 1 base at V and 10 bases at J, with 10 bases between. CDR3 DNA: TGTGCCAGCAGTTACTTCAGGGGTCGAGCTTTCTTT. It specifies CASSYFRGRAFF.

This chain connects TRBV6-2 or TRBV6-3 to TRBJ1-1, with D hard to call. The CDR3 has 13 residues. Trimming stripped 8 bases from V and 8 bases from J, with 18 bases between. The germline gives CDR1 MNHEY, CDR2 SVGEGT. CDR3 region: CASGGPNNGEAFF. Written as DNA, the CDR3 is TGTGCCAGCGGAGGTCCAAACAACGGAGAAGCTTTCTTT.

The V and J genes are TRBV7-9 and TRBJ1-1; D uncertain. Germline V gene sequence: CDR1 SEHNR, CDR2 FQNEAQ (reference sequence). Deletions cut 3 bases from V and 3 bases from J, with 8 bases between. The CDR3 covers 13 residues. The CDR3 region is CASSFGQHTEAFF. CDR3 in DNA: TGTGCCAGCAGCTTTGGCCAGCACACTGAAGCTTTCTTT.